This T cell receptor beta chain was identified during a study of T cell responses to AZD1222 COVID-19 vaccine. The study's findings and limits: Repertoires were collected only later (after the peak T cell response had occurred). Donors, mostly white British, included more females; clonal diversity was possibly underestimated.

The germline CDR1 and CDR2 sequences are SGHTA and FQGTGA. V lost 4 bases, J lost 2 bases, and 14 bases lay in between. The CDR3 runs 16 residues. In its sample, this clone was seen a few times. Antigen specificity is unknown. Measured with immunoSEQ multiplex PCR; TCRdb has only the in-frame clones, and not every one. This sample yields around 120,000 clones, of which roughly 87% are seen a single time; approximately 9.3% belongs to the top ten. The specimen comprised peripheral blood, sampled on day 0 of AZD1222 vaccination. The J gene is TRBJ2-2, the V gene TRBV7-3, with a tentative D call TRBD2 (6 bases). This receptor was identified in an adult in good health. CDR3 residues: CASSSSGPLNTGELFF. The CDR3 region has the DNA TGTGCCAGCAGCTCAAGCGGGCCTCTAAACACCGGGGAGCTGTTTTTT. The full variable domain, in which reference TRBV7-3 and TRBJ2-2 provide the parts outside the CDR3, is GAGVSQTPSNKVTEKGKYVELRCDPISGHTALYWYRQSLGQGPEFLIYFQGTGAADDSGLPNDRFFAVRPEGSVSTLKIQRTERGDSAVYLCASSSSGPLNTGELFFGEGSRLTVL.